This TCR beta chain was obtained from a study of blood T cell repertoires in COVID-19. Study summary: Researchers got acute and convalescent COVID-19 samples from the United States, Italy and Spain.

This clone has only one observation. The CDR3 sequence is 15 residues long. Germline V gives CDR1 MNHNS, CDR2 SASEGT. Trimming cost V 2 bases and J 0 bases, with 8 bases left between them. In the authors' methods: Estimated nucleated cell counts came from reference gene primer amplification. The repertoire was sequenced with immunoSEQ multiplex PCR; TCRdb's copy has only in-frame clones and lacks some. The V and J calls and clone size were taken over from that table, and D and trimming were inferred from the DNA. The sample lists approximately 200,000 clones, around three quarters occurring once. The chain recombines TRBV6-1 with TRBJ1-3; D unresolved. Input material: peripheral blood. This TCR was recovered from a man aged 60 to 75 with active or convalescent COVID-19. DNA of the CDR3: TGTGCCAGCAGTGAATTCCTCAGCTCTGGAAACACCATATATTTT. Translating gives CASSEFLSSGNTIYF.